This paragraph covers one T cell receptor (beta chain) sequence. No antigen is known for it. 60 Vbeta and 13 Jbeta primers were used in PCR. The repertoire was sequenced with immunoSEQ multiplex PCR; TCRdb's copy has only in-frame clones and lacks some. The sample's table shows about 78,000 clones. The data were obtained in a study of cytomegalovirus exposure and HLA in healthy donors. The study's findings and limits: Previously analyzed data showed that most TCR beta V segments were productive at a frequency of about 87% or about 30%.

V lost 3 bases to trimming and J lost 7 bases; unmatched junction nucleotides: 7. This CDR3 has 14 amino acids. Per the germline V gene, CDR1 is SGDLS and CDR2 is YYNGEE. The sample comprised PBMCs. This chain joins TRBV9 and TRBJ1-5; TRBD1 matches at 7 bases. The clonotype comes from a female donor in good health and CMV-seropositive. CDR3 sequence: CASSDTGDRQPQHF. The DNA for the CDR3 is TGTGCCAGCAGCGATACAGGGGATCGGCAGCCCCAGCATTTT.